Listed here are 21 T cell receptor beta chains from one sample, sequenced in a study of early stage breast cancer tumors. Produced via immunoSEQ multiplex PCR; TCRdb's table is partial and in-frame only. The sample has approximately 50,000 clones; around 80% are singletons. The sample taken for sequencing was blood. These receptors all stem from a person in their twenties or thirties with breast cancer.

The chain recombines TRBV4-3 with TRBJ2-2; D is perhaps TRBD1 (5 bases). This CDR3 has 16 residues. Trimming removed 4 bases at V and 3 bases at J, with 15 bases between. Germline lookup yields CDR1 LGHNA and CDR2 YSLEER. The CDR3: CASSRDIQGYTGELFF. The CDR3 nucleotides are TGCGCCAGCAGCCGGGATATTCAGGGTTACACCGGGGAGCTGTTTTTT.

The chain carries TRBV15 and TRBJ2-7, with 7 bases that match TRBD2. The length of the CDR3 is 16 residues. V gave up 3 bases and J gave up 5 bases; unmatched junction bases: 13. The germline V gene has CDR1 LNHNV and CDR2 YYDKDF (reference sequence). The CDR3 protein is CATSSLRSAGINEQYF. The CDR3 DNA sequence: TGTGCCACCAGCAGCCTCCGATCAGCGGGGATAAACGAGCAGTACTTC.

The chain links TRBV5-4 to TRBJ1-1, with D uncertain. V lost 7 bases to trimming and J lost 1 base, with 8 bases between them. Germline V gene sequence: CDR1 SGHNT, CDR2 YYREEE (reference sequence). The CDR3 runs to 12 residues. The DNA of the CDR3 is TGTGCCAGCCGACGGGCGAACACTGAAGCTTTCTTT. It translates to CASRRANTEAFF.

V usage is TRBV18 and J usage is TRBJ2-7; tentatively, D is TRBD2 (6 bases). The germline V gene encodes CDR1 KGHSH and CDR2 LQKENI. The CDR3 has 13 amino acids. Trimming removed 2 bases at V and 12 bases at J, with 17 bases between. The CDR3 is CASSPDSGSTAYF. CDR3 in DNA: TGTGCCAGCTCACCAGATTCCGGGAGTACGGCGTACTTC.

This sequence joins TRBV13 and TRBJ2-7; 12 nucleotides align to TRBD2. CDR3 size: 16 residues. Germline V gene lookup returns CDR1 PRHDT and CDR2 FYEKMQ (reference sequence). V was pared by 5 bases and J by 5 bases, with 10 bases of the junction left unmatched. DNA of the CDR3: TGTGCCAGCAGCGAACTCGCGACTAGCGGGAGTAACGAGCAGTACTTC. Amino acids: CASSELATSGSNEQYF.

The J gene is TRBJ1-2, the V gene TRBV6-5; D gene ambiguous. Trimming pared 2 bases from V and 4 bases from J, leaving 8 bases between. CDR1 is MNHEY, CDR2 SVGAGI, per germline. CDR3 length equals 13 residues. The chain's CDR3 is CASSYGGTYGYTF. The CDR3 nucleotides read TGTGCCAGCAGTTACGGTGGCACCTATGGCTACACCTTC.

V is TRBV2 and J is TRBJ1-2; the D gene is possibly TRBD1 (6 bases). V dropped 2 bases and J dropped 6 bases, with 22 bases sitting between them. There are 17 residues in the CDR3. Germline CDR1 SNHLY, CDR2 FYNNEI. The CDR3 DNA follows: TGTGCCAGCAGTGAATGGATAAGGGGGATTGCGAGGGATGGCTACACCTTC. Its translation: CASSEWIRGIARDGYTF.

This chain joins TRBV5-6 and TRBJ2-1; 7 nucleotides match TRBD2. CDR1 is SGHDT and CDR2 is YYEEEE in the germline V gene. The CDR3 is 14 amino acids. Losses at the gene ends were 3 bases for V and 3 bases for J; bases not matched to a gene: 3. The CDR3 coding sequence is TGTGCCAGCAGCTACTGGACTAGCTACAATGAGCAGTTCTTC. Amino acids: CASSYWTSYNEQFF.

The chain combines TRBV7-9 with TRBJ1-2; D is uncertain. The V gene lost 1 base and the J gene lost 0 bases, with 3 bases spanning the gap. CDR1 and CDR2 (germline): SEHNR, FQNEAQ (reference sequence). The length of the CDR3 is 13 residues. In nucleotides, the CDR3 is TGTGCCAGCAGCTTAGGACCTAACTATGGCTACACCTTC. Protein sequence: CASSLGPNYGYTF.

This clone showed up just a few times. The chain has TRBV5-4 and TRBJ1-1; 8 bases align to TRBD1. The CDR3 length is 14 residues. The junction had 13 bases not matched to a gene; V was cut back by 5 bases and J by 10 bases. CDR1 and CDR2 (germline): SGHNT, YYREEE (reference sequence). The CDR3 reads CASREEGRGLRAFF. CDR3 in DNA: TGTGCCAGCAGGGAGGAGGGCAGGGGGCTCCGAGCTTTCTTT.

This clone appeared a few times. V usage is TRBV7-6 and J usage is TRBJ2-7; tentatively, D is TRBD2 (6 bases). The germline gives CDR1 SGHVS, CDR2 FNYEAQ. The length of the CDR3 is 14 residues. V lost 9 bases and J 2 bases, leaving 17 bases between the germline ends. The CDR3 nucleotides are TGTGCCAGTACCCCTTCGGGGGAGACCTACGAGCAGTACTTC. Translating gives CASTPSGETYEQYF.

On this clone itself: One junction end disagrees with the germline gene, perhaps due to a read error. J is TRBJ1-5 and V is TRBV6-5; D uncertain. This CDR3 comprises 15 residues. The germline V gene has CDR1 MNHEY and CDR2 SVGAGI. The CDR3: CASSDSARTNQPQHF. In nucleotides, the CDR3 is TGTGCCAGCAGTGACTCAGCGCGAACGAATCAGCCCCAGCATTTT.

This clone has more than one count but fewer than ten. V is TRBV9 and J is TRBJ2-5; 8 positions match TRBD2. The CDR3 runs 14 residues. After removal of 5 bases from V and 5 bases from J, the junction contained 8 bases not matched to a gene. Germline CDR1 reads SGDLS; CDR2 reads YYNGEE. The chain's CDR3 is CASSRAGGIETQYF. CDR3 nucleotide sequence: TGTGCCAGCAGTCGGGCGGGAGGAATCGAGACCCAGTACTTC.

The chain recombines TRBV13 with TRBJ1-1, with 10 bases lining up with TRBD1. The CDR3 totals 16 residues. Per germline, CDR1 PRHDT and CDR2 FYEKMQ (reference sequence). J gave up 1 base and V 6 bases, and 8 bases lay outside the gene matches. The CDR3 bases are TGTGCCAGCAGTCCGGGACAGGGGTGGGGGAACACTGAAGCTTTCTTT. Translating gives CASSPGQGWGNTEAFF.

In its sample, this clone was seen once. The chain joins TRBV5-1 to TRBJ2-7; D possibly corresponds to TRBD1 (6 bases). The germline V gene encodes CDR1 SGHRS and CDR2 YFSETQ. V lost 7 bases and J lost 2, with 19 bases in between. The CDR3 is 15 residues long. In DNA form, the CDR3 reads TGCGCCAGCCGCATCTCAGGGGCACAGACCTACGAGCAGTACTTC. The encoded protein is CASRISGAQTYEQYF.

The count of this clone is one. This chain connects TRBV6-4 to TRBJ2-7, with D perhaps matching TRBD1 or TRBD2 (5 bases each). The V end lost 8 bases, the J end lost 2 bases, and 25 bases lay between the germline ends. The CDR3 runs to 17 residues. The germline CDR1 and CDR2 sequences are MRHNA and SNTAGT. In DNA, the CDR3 is TGTGCCAGCTGCCGGCAGGGAGAATTCAGGGAAACCTACGAGCAGTACTTC. It specifies CASCRQGEFRETYEQYF.

The chain carries TRBV7-3 and TRBJ2-3; TRBD2 matches at 7 bases. CDR3 length: 16 amino acids. Germline CDR1 reads SGHTA; CDR2 reads FQGTGA. The J segment lost 4 bases and the V segment lost 2 bases, leaving 9 bases of the junction unmatched. Written as DNA, the CDR3 is TGTGCCAGCAGCTTATTTGCGGGAGAATTGGCAGATACGCAGTATTTT. Amino acid sequence: CASSLFAGELADTQYF.

The CDR3 sequence: CASSPAPGRGWDTEAFF. CDR3 sequence (DNA): TGTGCCAGCAGTCCCGCCCCCGGCAGGGGTTGGGACACTGAAGCTTTCTTT. V and J are TRBV27 and TRBJ1-1, with D tentatively TRBD1 (6 bases). V lost 5 bases, J lost 3 bases, and 22 bases lay in between. This CDR3 region has 17 residues. Germline CDR1 and CDR2: MNHEY and SMNVEV (reference sequence).

The chain employs TRBV4-3 and TRBJ2-2; D is unresolved. This CDR3 comprises 15 residues. The V end was cut by 0 bases, the J end by 2 bases, with 7 bases between. Germline V gene sequence: CDR1 LGHNA, CDR2 YSLEER. The DNA of the CDR3 is TGCGCCAGCAGCCAAGACAGCTATAACACCGGGGAGCTGTTTTTT. Translated: CASSQDSYNTGELFF.

J is TRBJ2-7 and V is TRBV5-4; 11 nucleotides agree with TRBD1. Germline lookup yields CDR1 SGHNT and CDR2 YYREEE (reference sequence). Germline trimming cut 7 bases from V and 2 bases from J; bases unmatched to any gene: 5. The CDR3 sequence is 14 residues long. CDR3 sequence (DNA): TGTGCCAGCGGACCGGGACAGGGGGCCTACGAGCAGTACTTC. Translating gives CASGPGQGAYEQYF.

This clone was detected only a few times. V is TRBV7-2 and J is TRBJ1-5; weak D call: TRBD1 (5 bases). There are 17 residues in the CDR3. Germline V gene data show CDR1 as SGHTA and CDR2 as FQGNSA. V lost 5 bases and J 0 bases, leaving 17 bases between the germline ends. CDR3 amino acids: CASSLQIGGFSNQPQHF. The CDR3, as DNA: TGTGCCAGCAGCCTACAAATCGGGGGATTTAGCAATCAGCCCCAGCATTTT.